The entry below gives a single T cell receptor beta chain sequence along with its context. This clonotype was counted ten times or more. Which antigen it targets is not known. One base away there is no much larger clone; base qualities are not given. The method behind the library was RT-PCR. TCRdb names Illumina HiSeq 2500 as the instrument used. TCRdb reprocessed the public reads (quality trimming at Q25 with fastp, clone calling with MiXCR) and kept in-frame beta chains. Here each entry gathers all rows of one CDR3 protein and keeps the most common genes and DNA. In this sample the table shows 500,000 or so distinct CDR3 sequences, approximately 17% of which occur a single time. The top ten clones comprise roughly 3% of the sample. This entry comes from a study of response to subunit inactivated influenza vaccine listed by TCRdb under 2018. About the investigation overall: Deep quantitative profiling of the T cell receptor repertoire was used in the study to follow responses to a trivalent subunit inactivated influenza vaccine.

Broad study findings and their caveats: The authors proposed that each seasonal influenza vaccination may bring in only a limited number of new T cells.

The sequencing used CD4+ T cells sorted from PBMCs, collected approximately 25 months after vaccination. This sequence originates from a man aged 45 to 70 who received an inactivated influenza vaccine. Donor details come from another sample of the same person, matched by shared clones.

The CDR3 corresponds to CASSPRNTGELFF. The nucleotide sequence reads as follows: TGTGCCAGCAGTCCAAGAAACACCGGGGAGCTGTTTTTT. The V and J genes are TRBV6-1 and TRBJ2-2, with the D gene call left open. Trimming takes 5 bases from V and 2 bases from J, and the germline ends sit 6 bases apart. The CDR1 and CDR2 encoded by the germline V gene are MNHNS and SASEGT. The CDR3 numbers 13 residues from cysteine through phenylalanine. The entry retains the CDR3 DNA only, 39 bases that are in frame from base 1.